The text below deals with one T cell receptor beta chain. This sample stems from a study of sequential checkpoint blockade in melanoma. The CDR3 extends over 16 amino acids. Germline V gives CDR1 SGDLS, CDR2 YYNGEE. Trimming removed 5 bases at V and 2 bases at J, with 17 bases between. Treatment reported: randomized to nivolumab then ipilimumab (arm A) or the reverse (arm B). Live CD3+CD8+ CD19− CD56− cells were sorted from PBMCs. Assay used: immunoSEQ multiplex PCR; TCRdb lists only in-frame clones, some missing. The sample carries some 14,000 clones, around 48% recorded once. The rearrangement links TRBV9 to TRBJ2-1; possible D gene TRBD2, 6 bases. The clonotype originates from a human donor with melanoma. The source material was CD8+ T cells sorted from blood (inferred from file names), sampled from a patient given nivolumab and ipilimumab in sequence. Here the CDR3 reads CASSGDWGVTYNEQFF. DNA for the CDR3: TGTGCCAGCAGTGGAGATTGGGGGGTCACCTACAATGAGCAGTTCTTC.